This TCR beta chain was sequenced during a study of blood T cell repertoires in COVID-19. Background on the study: Whether acute or convalescent, the COVID-19 samples came from the United States, Italy and Spain. Sample material is recorded as cDNA or gDNA derived from T cells, B-cell-depleted T cells, or PBMCs.

This clone appeared once. Assay used: immunoSEQ multiplex PCR; TCRdb lists only in-frame clones, some missing. This table holds 300,000 to 450,000 clones, 80% to 90% found once. The CDR3 runs to 14 residues. V lost 2 bases and J 10 bases, leaving 18 bases between the germline ends. Germline CDR1 SQVTM, CDR2 ANQGSEA. A Seattle source enrolled patients during active infection and followed them longitudinally. Sequencing was carried out using peripheral blood. This clonotype was obtained from a woman between 25 and 40 years old with COVID-19, enrolled during active disease. The chain has TRBV29-1 and TRBJ2-1; TRBD1 is a possible D gene (6 bases). CDR3 nucleotide sequence: TGCAGCGTTGAATTGGGTAGGGCCCAGGGGGAGCAGTTCTTC. It translates to CSVELGRAQGEQFF.